These 20 T cell receptor beta chains came from one sample sequenced in a study of blood T cell repertoires in COVID-19. Sequencing was performed with immunoSEQ multiplex PCR; in TCRdb, only in-frame clones are kept and a portion is missing. The sample lists 310,000 or so clones; approximately 90% were seen once. The sample comprised PBMCs or T cells enriched from blood (not recorded which). The receptor set was obtained from a woman in her 30s who had recovered from COVID-19.

This clone was seen a single time. The CDR3 reads CASSLPPSGMETQYF. CDR3 coding DNA: TGTGCCAGCAGCTTGCCGCCTAGCGGGATGGAGACCCAGTACTTC. This chain uses TRBV5-4 with TRBJ2-5; 9 nucleotides agree with TRBD2. Germline V gene lookup returns CDR1 SGHNT and CDR2 YYREEE (reference sequence). This CDR3 is built from 15 residues. The V segment lost 1 base and the J segment 5 bases; nucleotides outside the gene matches: 6.

The rearrangement joins TRBV6-5 to TRBJ1-1; a possible D gene is TRBD1 (6 bases). The CDR3 contains 13 residues. V lost 7 bases to trimming and J lost 5 bases, with 14 bases between them. Germline CDR1 reads MNHEY; CDR2 reads SVGAGI. CDR3 sequence reads: CASTGQKGTEAFF. The CDR3 DNA sequence: TGTGCCAGCACTGGACAGAAGGGGACTGAAGCTTTCTTT.

J is TRBJ2-3 and V is TRBV4-1; D not resolved. The CDR3 loop spans 14 amino acids. V dropped 1 base and J dropped 4 bases, with 9 bases sitting between them. Germline V gene sequence: CDR1 MGHRA, CDR2 YSYEKL. DNA for the CDR3: TGCGCCAGCAGCCAAGCAGATGTCGCAGATACGCAGTATTTT. It codes for CASSQADVADTQYF.

The CDR3 is CASSSRGGDTQYF. The CDR3 DNA sequence: TGCGCCAGCAGCTCGCGGGGGGGAGATACGCAGTATTTT. The J gene is TRBJ2-3, the V gene TRBV5-1; 9 nucleotides align to TRBD2. The germline gives CDR1 SGHRS, CDR2 YFSETQ. The CDR3 spans 13 residues. Germline trimming cut 3 bases from V and 5 bases from J; bases unmatched to any gene: 1.

This sequence joins TRBV3-1 (or the pseudogene TRBV3-2) and TRBJ2-5; perhaps TRBD1 as D (5 bases). The V and J ends lost 4 bases and 0 bases respectively, with 9 bases between them. The CDR3 is 14 amino acids. The V gene's germline CDR1 is LGHDT and CDR2 YNNKEL (reference sequence). CDR3 coding DNA: TGTGCCAGCAGCCGGGGCGGTCACCAAGAGACCCAGTACTTC. It codes for CASSRGGHQETQYF.

The J gene is TRBJ2-1, the V gene TRBV7-3; TRBD2 matches at 9 bases. The CDR3 is 13 amino acids. V was clipped by 5 bases and J by 9 bases; unmatched bases: 5. Germline CDR1 and CDR2: SGHTA and FQGTGA. The CDR3 spells CASSTGTSLEQFF. CDR3 in DNA: TGTGCCAGCAGCACCGGGACTAGCCTTGAGCAGTTCTTC. Complete variable domain (other parts from reference TRBV7-3 and TRBJ2-1): GAGVSQTPSNKVTEKGKYVELRCDPISGHTALYWYRQSLGQGPEFLIYFQGTGAADDSGLPNDRFFAVRPEGSVSTLKIQRTERGDSAVYLCASSTGTSLEQFFGPGTRLTVL.

The chain is built from TRBV6-5 and TRBJ1-5, with D uncertain. The CDR3 spans 13 residues. The germline V gene has CDR1 MNHEY and CDR2 SVGAGI. Trimming stripped 0 bases from V and 4 bases from J, with 4 bases between. The DNA of the CDR3 is TGTGCCAGCAGTTACTCCCAGAATCAGCCCCAGCATTTT. Translated: CASSYSQNQPQHF.

V usage is TRBV7-9 and J usage is TRBJ1-6, with unresolved D. In germline, CDR1 is SEHNR, CDR2 FQNEAQ (reference sequence). The CDR3 is 13 amino acids. The V and J ends lost 2 bases and 5 bases respectively, with 4 bases between them. This CDR3 reads CASSLSNNSPLHF. CDR3 sequence (DNA): TGTGCCAGCAGCTTAAGCAATAATTCACCCCTCCACTTT.

This chain uses TRBV19 with TRBJ1-2; possible D gene TRBD1, 6 bases. CDR3 length: 14 residues. The ends were cut back, 5 bases at V and 4 bases at J, with 14 bases in the middle. Germline V lookup: CDR1 LNHDA, CDR2 SQIVND (reference sequence). The CDR3 nucleotides read TGTGCCAGTAGTCAATCCCAGGGGAGCTATGGCTACACCTTC. Protein product: CASSQSQGSYGYTF.

The chain joins TRBV14 to TRBJ1-6; 9 bases align to TRBD1. The CDR3 runs 15 residues. J gave up 7 bases and V 3 bases, and 4 bases lay outside the gene matches. Germline assignment: CDR1 SGHDN and CDR2 FVKESK. This chain's CDR3 is CASSHRQGGNSPLHF. CDR3 nucleotides: TGTGCCAGCAGCCATCGACAGGGGGGAAATTCACCCCTCCACTTT. The entire variable domain, with the rest obtained from reference TRBV14 and TRBJ1-6, is as follows: EAGVTQFPSHSVIEKGQTVTLRCDPISGHDNLYWYRRVMGKEIKFLLHFVKESKQDESGMPNNRFLAERTGGTYSTLKVQPAELEDSGVYFCASSHRQGGNSPLHFGNGTRLTVT.

CDR3 sequence: CASSLVETERYTEAFF. In DNA, the CDR3 is TGTGCCAGCAGCTTAGTTGAGACAGAACGGTACACTGAAGCTTTCTTT. V usage is TRBV7-9 and J usage is TRBJ1-1; D may be TRBD1 (5 bases). V lost 1 base and J 3 bases, leaving 15 bases between the germline ends. Per germline, CDR1 SEHNR and CDR2 FQNEAQ (reference sequence). The CDR3 contains 16 residues.

This clone appeared a few times. V is TRBV19 and J is TRBJ1-1; tentatively, D is TRBD1 (5 bases). Germline CDR1 reads LNHDA; CDR2 reads SQIVND (reference sequence). This CDR3 comprises 15 residues. With 6 bases removed from V and 2 bases from J, the gap between germline ends came to 16 bases. The chain's CDR3 is CASRGRAATNTEAFF. The CDR3 DNA is TGTGCCAGTAGGGGGCGCGCGGCAACAAACACTGAAGCTTTCTTT.

This chain links TRBV27 with TRBJ1-4; 9 bases are a match to TRBD1. The junction had 7 bases not matched to a gene; V was cut back by 2 bases and J by 0 bases. The CDR3 length is 18 residues. Germline values: CDR1 MNHEY, CDR2 SMNVEV (reference sequence). In DNA form, the CDR3 reads TGTGCCAGCAGTTTACGGACAGGGGCGGCAGCAACTAATGAAAAACTGTTTTTT. Protein: CASSLRTGAAATNEKLFF.

This chain links TRBV29-1 with TRBJ1-1; 8 bases fit TRBD1. Germline V gene data show CDR1 as SQVTM and CDR2 as ANQGSEA. The CDR3 is made up of 15 amino acids. The V and J ends lost 4 bases and 5 bases, in that order; junction bases with no gene match: 12. CDR3 region: CSVVEEGQGQTEAFF. The CDR3 DNA is TGCAGCGTTGTGGAGGAAGGACAGGGTCAAACTGAAGCTTTCTTT. The variable domain in full, with the rest retrieved from reference TRBV29-1 and TRBJ1-1, is SAVISQKPSRDICQRGTSLTIQCQVDSQVTMMFWYRQQPGQSLTLIATANQGSEATYESGFVIDKFPISRPNLTFSTLTVSNMSPEDSSIYLCSVVEEGQGQTEAFFGQGTRLTVV.

The chain has TRBV6-5 and TRBJ2-1; maybe TRBD1 (6 bases). The germline V gene has CDR1 MNHEY and CDR2 SVGAGI. The CDR3 loop spans 15 amino acids. The V gene lost 2 bases and the J gene lost 4 bases, with 12 bases spanning the gap. CDR3 residues: CASSYRQGKYNEQFF. CDR3 DNA: TGTGCCAGCAGTTACCGTCAGGGGAAGTACAATGAGCAGTTCTTC.

This clone is a singleton in its sample. The rearrangement joins TRBV5-6 to TRBJ2-7, with 9 bases aligning to TRBD1. Unmatched junction bases numbered 12, after V lost 6 bases and J lost 5 bases. The V gene's germline CDR1 is SGHDT and CDR2 YYEEEE. The length of the CDR3 is 15 residues. The CDR3 nucleotides read TGTGCCAGCAACCTCCTCCCGGGACAGGGTGACGAGCAGTACTTC. This codes for CASNLLPGQGDEQYF.

This chain joins TRBV7-9 and TRBJ1-3; a possible D gene is TRBD1 (5 bases). V lost 5 bases to trimming and J lost 0 bases, with 8 bases between them. This CDR3 is built from 14 residues. Per germline, CDR1 SEHNR and CDR2 FQNEAQ (reference sequence). CDR3: CASSRQSSGNTIYF. In DNA, the CDR3 is TGTGCCAGCAGCCGACAGAGCTCTGGAAACACCATATATTTT.

The chain employs TRBV6-5 and TRBJ1-1; TRBD1 matches 7 bases. The CDR3 contains 13 residues. V shed 6 bases and J 6 bases; nucleotides not matched to a gene: 7. Germline CDR1 and CDR2: MNHEY and SVGAGI. The CDR3 loop is CASREGAFAEAFF. The CDR3 region has the DNA TGTGCCAGCAGGGAGGGGGCGTTCGCTGAAGCTTTCTTT.

The chain joins TRBV5-5 to TRBJ1-1; the match to TRBD1 covers 7 bases. The V segment lost 3 bases and the J segment 2 bases; nucleotides outside the gene matches: 1. Germline V gene data show CDR1 as SGHKS and CDR2 as YYEKEE (reference sequence). The CDR3 runs to 13 residues. CDR3 in DNA: TGTGCCAGCAGCTGGGACAGAAACACTGAAGCTTTCTTT. This sequence encodes CASSWDRNTEAFF.

The chain carries TRBV6-5 and TRBJ2-7, with a possible D match to TRBD2 (6 bases). Germline CDR1 and CDR2: MNHEY and SVGAGI. Trimming left V 2 bases short and J 3 bases short, with 11 bases between. The CDR3 runs to 14 residues. Here the CDR3 reads CASSYGGLNYEQYF. In DNA form, the CDR3 reads TGTGCCAGCAGTTACGGGGGACTCAACTACGAGCAGTACTTC.